Sequencing of this T cell receptor (beta chain) was carried out in a study of radiation and T cells in renal cell carcinoma. Study-level findings and limits: Baseline intratumoral clonotype presence is unknown without pretreatment biopsies.

In the case of this clone: The antigen is not known. At one end the junction does not follow the germline gene, possibly because of a read error. This specimen includes other DNA sequences encoding the same CDR3.

Using immunoSEQ multiplex PCR, the repertoire was profiled, and TCRdb retains in-frame clones only, with some absent. This sample yields approximately 63,000 clones, of which about three quarters are seen a single time; 7.3% belongs to the top ten. The time point denotes: baseline pretreatment blood. Treatment of the sample: 15 Gy SBRT to primary tumor, nephrectomy 4 weeks later. The sequence derives from a man aged 60 to 75 with renal cell carcinoma. The source material was blood, sampled from a patient whose treatment included radiotherapy and nephrectomy.

In DNA form, the CDR3 reads TGTGCCAGTACCTCTCTGGTGGGCACAGATACGCAATATTTT. Translating it yields CASTSLVGTDTQYF. The chain links TRBV19 to TRBJ2-3; D gene uncertain. The V gene's germline CDR1 is LNHDA and CDR2 SQIVND (reference sequence). The CDR3 runs 14 residues.